This T cell receptor (beta chain) was captured by sequencing in a study of sequential checkpoint blockade in melanoma. Some clones are missing from TCRdb's copy, which holds only in-frame ones; the method was immunoSEQ multiplex PCR. This sample carries roughly 20,000 clones, around 83% of them seen once, and the ten largest clones take 36%. Treatment in this sample: randomized to nivolumab then ipilimumab (arm A) or the reverse (arm B). This CDR3 has 12 residues. In germline, CDR1 is MNHEY, CDR2 SVGAGI. The ends lost 5 bases at V and 6 bases at J; junction bases unmatched: 4. This sequence originates from a human donor with melanoma. This rearrangement joins TRBV6-5 to TRBJ2-7; TRBD1 agrees at 7 bases. This specimen was CD8+ T cells sorted from blood (inferred from file names), taken from a patient given nivolumab and ipilimumab in sequence. The chain's CDR3 is CASSPWTGEQYF. DNA of the CDR3: TGTGCCAGCAGTCCCTGGACAGGCGAGCAGTACTTC.